Below are 5 T cell receptor beta chains sequenced from a single sample in a study of cytomegalovirus exposure and HLA in healthy donors. Amplification used 60 Vbeta primers and 13 Jbeta primers. Clones were sequenced by immunoSEQ multiplex PCR, and TCRdb holds only the in-frame ones, with some missing. The sample holds roughly 160,000 clones; roughly 85% are singletons and the top ten take 1%. The sequencing input was PBMCs. These receptors were obtained from a boy between 2 and 10 years old in good health and CMV-seronegative.

In its sample, this clone was seen a few times. CDR3 protein: CASSFGPSGQETQYF. CDR3 in DNA: TGTGCCAGCAGTTTCGGGCCTAGCGGCCAAGAGACCCAGTACTTC. V is TRBV28 and J is TRBJ2-5, with 7 bases aligning to TRBD2. V was clipped by 3 bases and J by 1 base; unmatched bases: 5. This CDR3 has 15 amino acids. Germline V gives CDR1 MDHEN, CDR2 SYDVKM.

V gene TRBV4-1 combines with J gene TRBJ1-1, with TRBD1 as a possible D gene (5 bases). CDR3 length: 17 amino acids. The ends were cut back, 3 bases at V and 1 base at J, with 18 bases in the middle. Germline loops: CDR1 MGHRA, CDR2 YSYEKL. The CDR3 DNA is TGCGCCAGCAGCCAGGGGGAGGCGGGAACGGGGAACACTGAAGCTTTCTTT. Protein: CASSQGEAGTGNTEAFF.

J is TRBJ1-1 and V is TRBV6-1; weak D call: TRBD1 (5 bases). CDR3 length equals 14 residues. V was cut by 5 bases and J by 5 bases, with 15 bases left in between. The germline V gene has CDR1 MNHNS and CDR2 SASEGT. CDR3 region: CASSPRAGRTEAFF. In DNA, the CDR3 is TGTGCCAGCAGTCCAAGAGCAGGGAGGACTGAAGCTTTCTTT.

The V gene is TRBV7-3, the J gene TRBJ2-3, with 9 positions matching TRBD2. The CDR3 totals 17 residues. The V and J ends lost 1 base and 3 bases, in that order; junction bases with no gene match: 8. CDR1 SGHTA and CDR2 FQGTGA come from the germline V gene. The CDR3 is CASSLNVAGVGTDTQYF. In DNA, the CDR3 is TGTGCCAGCAGCTTAAATGTAGCGGGAGTAGGGACAGATACGCAGTATTTT.

V gene TRBV7-9 combines with J gene TRBJ2-7; 9 bases map to TRBD2. The CDR3 length is 15 residues. Unmatched junction bases numbered 5, after V lost 5 bases and J lost 0 bases. The germline V gene has CDR1 SEHNR and CDR2 FQNEAQ (reference sequence). CDR3 in amino acids: CASSESGRSSYEQYF. The DNA for the CDR3 is TGTGCCAGCAGCGAGAGCGGGAGGAGCTCCTACGAGCAGTACTTC. The full variable domain, with the rest looked up from reference TRBV7-9 and TRBJ2-7, is DTGVSQNPRHKITKRGQNVTFRCDPISEHNRLYWYRQTLGQGPEFLTYFQNEAQLEKSRLLSDRFSAERPKGSFSTLEIQRTEQGDSAMYLCASSESGRSSYEQYFGPGTRLTVT.